Below are 2 T cell receptor beta chains sequenced from a single sample in a study of molecular identifiers for immune sequencing clone quantification. MiXCR, applied by TCRdb to the PCR reads, yields one record per CDR3 protein. The repertoire holds under 800,000 distinct CDR3 sequences, with 25% as singletons. Sequenced material: naive CD8+ T cells from blood, with Jurkat cell RNA spiked in. Subset reported: FACS-sorted CD8+CD4-CCR7+CD45RA+ naive T cells. Every receptor here comes from a human donor in good health. Some libraries in this study had Jurkat cell RNA spiked in.

This rearrangement joins TRBV2 to TRBJ2-7, with D hard to call. This CDR3 is 14 amino acids long. The germline gives CDR1 SNHLY, CDR2 FYNNEI. V dropped 0 bases and J dropped 3 bases, with 9 bases sitting between them. The CDR3, as DNA: TGTGCCAGCAGTGAAGCGCCGCGCAGCTACGAGCAGTACTTC. This sequence encodes CASSEAPRSYEQYF.

Of note for this clonotype: A much larger clone sits a single nucleotide away, making a read error possible. A read error is likely, as this CDR3 ends without the conserved phenylalanine or tryptophan. The genes are TRBV28 and TRBJ2-7; 13 bases agree with TRBD2. Trimming took 4 bases from V and 5 from J; bases not matched to a gene: 8. CDR3 size: 16 residues. Germline-derived CDR1 and CDR2 are MDHEN and SYDVKM. The CDR3 loop reads CASSSGLAGVIDEQYL. For the CDR3, the DNA is TGTGCCAGCAGTTCCGGACTAGCGGGAGTTATCGACGAGCAGTACCTC.